These 32 T cell receptor beta chains were sequenced from one sample in a study of CD8 T cells in Susac syndrome (dated by TCRdb to between 2018 and 2021). The library was generated by the immunoSEQ multiplex PCR assay. RNA was extracted with the RNeasy kit and roughly 0.45 to 1 ug was reverse transcribed using random hexamers. TCRdb handled the public reads itself, with Q25 trimming in fastp and clone calling in MiXCR, and kept productive beta chains. Merged by CDR3 protein, the rows form single entries marked with the most common genes and DNA. This sample lists about 280,000 distinct CDR3 sequences; approximately 81% were detected once. The leading ten clones occupy approximately 0.11% of the sample. The sequenced sample was CD8+ T cells from PBMCs. The origin of the receptors is a human donor with multiple sclerosis.

The chain has TRBV24-1 and TRBJ1-2, with D hard to call. Trimming left V 3 bases short and J 4 bases short, with 14 bases between. Germline V gives CDR1 KGHDR, CDR2 SFDVKD. The CDR3 covers 15 residues. CDR3 DNA sequence: TGTGCCACCAGTGATGCTAGCGGGTTTCTCTATGGCTACACCTTC. This codes for CATSDASGFLYGYTF.

The chain uses TRBV3-1 and TRBJ2-7; no clear D gene. The germline V gene encodes CDR1 LGHDT and CDR2 YNNKEL (reference sequence). CDR3 length: 15 residues. Trimming removed 5 bases at V and 6 bases at J, with 20 bases between. CDR3 DNA: TGTGCCAGCAGCGATGGGCCTTTAGTTATTCGCGAGCAGTACTTC. Amino acid sequence: CASSDGPLVIREQYF.

This rearrangement joins TRBV9 to TRBJ2-7; D could derive from TRBD1 or TRBD2 (5 bases each). The germline V gene encodes CDR1 SGDLS and CDR2 YYNGEE. The CDR3 length is 15 residues. V shed 0 bases and J shed 3 bases, with 13 bases lying between them. CDR3 region: CASSVGIEGYYEQYF. The CDR3 bases are TGTGCCAGCAGCGTAGGAATCGAGGGGTACTACGAGCAGTACTTC.

J is TRBJ2-1 and V is TRBV29-1; 7 nucleotides align to TRBD1. With V trimmed by 7 bases and J by 7 bases, 13 bases remained unmatched. Germline CDR1 is SQVTM and CDR2 is ANQGSEA. CDR3 size: 14 residues. In DNA form, the CDR3 reads TGCAGCGCATTATCGGGACAGCAAGCGAATGAGCAGTTCTTC. Amino acids: CSALSGQQANEQFF.

The J gene is TRBJ2-5, the V gene TRBV5-1; D is uncertain. Germline-derived CDR1 and CDR2 are SGHRS and YFSETQ. This CDR3 comprises 14 residues. Trimming removed 4 bases at V and 3 bases at J, with 13 bases between. The chain's CDR3 is CASSGWVNEETQYF. The CDR3 nucleotides are TGCGCCAGCAGCGGGTGGGTGAACGAAGAGACCCAGTACTTC.

This clonotype was seen only once. The rearrangement uses TRBV2 and TRBJ1-6; a possible D gene is TRBD1 (5 bases). With 10 bases removed from V and 13 bases from J, the gap between germline ends came to 17 bases. Germline-derived CDR1 and CDR2 are SNHLY and FYNNEI. CDR3 length: 12 amino acids. This chain's CDR3 is CAIPRGGSPLHF. The DNA for the CDR3 is TGTGCCATCCCTCGGGGCGGGTCCCCCCTCCACTTT.

This chain joins TRBV5-4 and TRBJ2-7; 12 bases line up with TRBD2. The CDR3 totals 18 residues. Germline-derived CDR1 and CDR2 are SGHNT and YYREEE (reference sequence). Trimming cost V 4 bases and J 1 base; bases outside gene matches: 12. DNA of the CDR3: TGTGCCAGCAGCGACCCACTAGCGGGAGGTCACCGTTCCTACGAGCAGTACTTC. Amino acid sequence: CASSDPLAGGHRSYEQYF.

V usage is TRBV2 and J usage is TRBJ2-2; D may be TRBD1 or TRBD2 (6 bases each). CDR3 length equals 13 residues. Germline CDR1 and CDR2: SNHLY and FYNNEI. V lost 8 bases and J 5 bases, leaving 12 bases between the germline ends. CDR3 sequence (DNA): TGTGCCAGCGGCGAGGGGGGAACCGGGGAGCTGTTTTTT. Protein sequence: CASGEGGTGELFF.

In this sample, this clonotype turned up a few times. V gene TRBV27 combines with J gene TRBJ1-1; no clear D gene. Trimming took 3 bases from V and 2 from J, leaving 16 bases between them. There are 16 residues in the CDR3. Germline V gene sequence: CDR1 MNHEY, CDR2 SMNVEV (reference sequence). For the CDR3, the DNA is TGTGCCAGCAGTTTCCTCGGACGCCGGGGAAACACTGAAGCTTTCTTT. Amino acid sequence: CASSFLGRRGNTEAFF.

The rearrangement links TRBV6-6 to TRBJ2-1; the D is unclear. The germline V gene has CDR1 MNHNY and CDR2 SVGAGI (reference sequence). This CDR3 contains 13 residues. V was trimmed by 5 bases and J by 4 bases, leaving 9 bases between them. Here the CDR3 reads CASSPEHYNEQFF. Here the CDR3 DNA reads TGTGCCAGCAGTCCCGAACATTACAATGAGCAGTTCTTC.

In its sample, this clonotype was seen once. The chain links TRBV27 to TRBJ2-7, with TRBD1 matching over 12 bases. The CDR3 extends over 15 amino acids. CDR1 and CDR2 from the germline V gene are MNHEY and SMNVEV (reference sequence). Trimming took 6 bases from V and 7 from J; bases not matched to a gene: 10. CDR3 amino acids: CASSKGGQGAREQYF. CDR3 in DNA: TGTGCCAGCAGCAAAGGGGGACAGGGGGCGCGAGAGCAGTACTTC.

This clonotype came up a few times. The V gene is TRBV11-2, the J gene TRBJ2-7; 7 bases fit TRBD1. V was pared by 4 bases and J by 5 bases, with 8 bases of the junction left unmatched. The germline gives CDR1 SGHAT, CDR2 FQNNGV. The CDR3 is 14 residues long. The CDR3 DNA sequence: TGTGCCAGCAGCTGGACAGGTCTTGGCGACGAGCAGTACTTC. Its protein is CASSWTGLGDEQYF.

CDR3 loop: CASTQGIEAFF. In nucleotides, the CDR3 is TGTGCCAGCACCCAGGGGATTGAAGCTTTCTTT. The J gene is TRBJ1-1, the V gene TRBV5-6; weak D call: TRBD1 (6 bases). The CDR3 runs to 11 residues. Germline V gene lookup returns CDR1 SGHDT and CDR2 YYEEEE. Trimming cost V 6 bases and J 7 bases, with 10 bases left between them. Based on the CDR3 plus reference TRBV5-6 and TRBJ1-1, the full variable domain is DAGVTQSPTHLIKTRGQQVTLRCSPKSGHDTVSWYQQALGQGPQFIFQYYEEEERQRGNFPDRFSGHQFPNYSSELNVNALLLGDSALYLCASTQGIEAFFGQGTRLTVV.

The table lists this clonotype with a few counts. The rearrangement uses TRBV28 and TRBJ2-3, with D possibly called TRBD1 or TRBD2 (5 bases each). CDR3 length: 11 residues. Trimming pared 3 bases from V and 8 bases from J, leaving 6 bases between. Germline V gene sequence: CDR1 MDHEN, CDR2 SYDVKM. CDR3 in amino acids: CASSLGPTQYF. In DNA, the CDR3 is TGTGCCAGCAGTTTGGGACCTACGCAGTATTTT.

This clonotype occurred a few times. J is TRBJ1-2 and V is TRBV27, with D possibly TRBD1 on 5 matching bases. The germline CDR1 and CDR2 sequences are MNHEY and SMNVEV (reference sequence). Between the trimmed V and J ends, which lost 5 bases and 2 bases, there was a span of 9 bases. CDR3 size: 13 residues. CDR3 coding DNA: TGTGCCAGCAGTGCGACAGAGAACTATGGCTACACCTTC. Its protein product is CASSATENYGYTF.

Here the CDR3 DNA reads TGCAGTGCTAGAGATAGTGGCCTAGCGGGAAACTCCTACGAGCAGTACTTC. This gives the protein CSARDSGLAGNSYEQYF. The chain employs TRBV20-1 and TRBJ2-7; 9 nucleotides match TRBD2. With 0 bases clipped from V and 0 bases from J, the junction kept 9 bases outside the gene matches. CDR3 length: 17 residues. Germline CDR1 reads DFQATT; CDR2 reads SNEGSKA (reference sequence).

The chain links TRBV27 to TRBJ2-5, with D possibly matching TRBD2 (6 bases). Germline assignment: CDR1 MNHEY and CDR2 SMNVEV (reference sequence). The V end was cut by 3 bases, the J end by 1 base, with 15 bases between. CDR3 length: 16 amino acids. Here the CDR3 reads CASSLRLARVQETQYF. CDR3 nucleotides: TGTGCCAGCAGTTTGCGGCTAGCGCGGGTCCAAGAGACCCAGTACTTC.

The chain is built from TRBV12-3 or TRBV12-4 and TRBJ2-3, with no clear D. The CDR3 spans 13 residues. V shed 5 bases and J shed 2 bases, with 8 bases lying between them. The CDR3, as DNA: TGTGCCAGCAGTATAAGGAACACAGATACGCAGTATTTT. Translated, it gives CASSIRNTDTQYF.

This clonotype showed up just a few times. The V gene is TRBV27, the J gene TRBJ1-3; 7 bases agree with TRBD1. The length of the CDR3 is 14 residues. Germline CDR1 and CDR2: MNHEY and SMNVEV (reference sequence). V lost 4 bases and J lost 1; bases outside the gene matches: 1. The CDR3 is CASSSTGSGNTIYF. CDR3 nucleotide sequence: TGTGCCAGCAGTTCGACAGGGTCTGGAAACACCATATATTTT.

V gene TRBV4-1 combines with J gene TRBJ2-2; D is unresolved. The CDR3 is 16 amino acids. The germline V gene has CDR1 MGHRA and CDR2 YSYEKL. Trimming shortened V by 0 bases and J by 4 bases, and 12 bases separated the two germline ends. The CDR3 loop reads CASSQEPNGGTGELFF. CDR3 nucleotide sequence: TGCGCCAGCAGCCAAGAGCCCAATGGCGGCACCGGGGAGCTGTTTTTT.

This chain uses TRBV27 with TRBJ2-5; TRBD2 matches 8 bases. The trim removed 7 bases at V and 5 bases at J, leaving 18 bases unmatched. From germline, CDR1 is MNHEY and CDR2 SMNVEV (reference sequence). CDR3 length: 17 amino acids. CDR3 in amino acids: CASNPGLSAGGVETQYF. In nucleotides, the CDR3 is TGTGCCAGCAACCCCGGGCTATCGGCGGGAGGAGTGGAGACCCAGTACTTC.

The chain links TRBV9 to TRBJ2-1; 7 nucleotides agree with TRBD1. From germline, CDR1 is SGDLS and CDR2 YYNGEE. Trimming cost V 4 bases and J 2 bases; bases outside gene matches: 12. This CDR3 is built from 17 residues. The CDR3 here is CASSFNLQGTTYNEQFF. DNA for the CDR3: TGTGCCAGCAGCTTTAACTTACAGGGGACCACCTACAATGAGCAGTTCTTC.

This chain uses TRBV29-1 with TRBJ2-1; possibly TRBD2 for D (5 bases). Trimming took off 4 bases at V and 5 bases at J, with 12 bases between the two ends. Germline assignment: CDR1 SQVTM and CDR2 ANQGSEA. CDR3 size: 13 residues. The DNA for the CDR3 is TGCAGCGTTGGGGGTTTGGGAGACAATGAGCAGTTCTTC. Translating it yields CSVGGLGDNEQFF.

The chain links TRBV28 to TRBJ2-7; possibly TRBD1 or TRBD2 for D (5 bases each). Germline V CDR1 and CDR2: MDHEN, SYDVKM. The CDR3 contains 16 residues. The ends were cut back, 5 bases at V and 0 bases at J, with 17 bases in the middle. Here the CDR3 DNA reads TGTGCCAGCAGTCCGACCGGGACGTCCTTCTCCTACGAGCAGTACTTC. Its translation: CASSPTGTSFSYEQYF.

This clonotype appeared a few times. This chain joins TRBV28 and TRBJ2-7, with TRBD2 matching over 8 bases. The germline V gene encodes CDR1 MDHEN and CDR2 SYDVKM. J was trimmed by 2 bases and V by 6 bases; bases with no gene match: 3. This CDR3 has 13 amino acids. Here the CDR3 reads CASRDSGTYEQYF. The CDR3 DNA reads TGTGCCAGCAGAGATAGCGGGACCTACGAGCAGTACTTC.

This chain links TRBV14 with TRBJ2-5; no firm D call. This CDR3 contains 14 residues. The ends were cut back, 1 base at V and 2 bases at J, with 8 bases in the middle. Germline loops: CDR1 SGHDN, CDR2 FVKESK. Here the CDR3 reads CASSQVIAQETQYF. CDR3 bases: TGTGCCAGCAGCCAAGTCATAGCTCAAGAGACCCAGTACTTC.

V usage is TRBV5-1 and J usage is TRBJ1-5; no clear D. The CDR3 totals 18 residues. With 0 bases removed from V and 2 bases from J, the gap between germline ends came to 18 bases. In germline, CDR1 is SGHRS, CDR2 YFSETQ. The CDR3 here is CASSLGIPDGPGNQPQHF. For the CDR3, the DNA is TGCGCCAGCAGCTTGGGTATCCCGGACGGACCGGGCAATCAGCCCCAGCATTTT.

This chain links TRBV28 with TRBJ1-5, with 7 positions matching TRBD1. Looked up from germline, CDR1 is MDHEN and CDR2 is SYDVKM. This CDR3 contains 14 residues. Germline trimming cut 3 bases from V and 9 bases from J; bases unmatched to any gene: 8. The CDR3 sequence is CASSLQGDSGPQHF. As DNA, the CDR3 is TGTGCCAGCAGTTTGCAGGGGGATAGCGGGCCCCAGCATTTT.

V is TRBV7-3 and J is TRBJ2-2; no clear D. CDR3 length: 16 residues. Per the germline V gene, CDR1 is SGHTA and CDR2 is FQGTGA. V lost 1 base, J lost 1 base, and 10 bases lay in between. CDR3 coding DNA: TGTGCCAGCAGCTTAATCCGTTCGCAGAACACCGGGGAGCTGTTTTTT. The encoded protein is CASSLIRSQNTGELFF.

The chain employs TRBV7-9 and TRBJ2-3; no clear D. Trimming took off 5 bases at V and 5 bases at J, with 11 bases between the two ends. The germline gives CDR1 SEHNR, CDR2 FQNEAQ (reference sequence). This CDR3 is built from 13 residues. CDR3 bases: TGTGCCAGCAGCCCAGAGGTGAAAGATACGCAGTATTTT. Amino acids: CASSPEVKDTQYF.

The chain carries TRBV28 and TRBJ2-7, with TRBD2 as a possible D gene (5 bases). The CDR3 length is 15 residues. V was clipped by 1 base and J by 6 bases, with 16 bases between them. Looked up from germline, CDR1 is MDHEN and CDR2 is SYDVKM. Here the CDR3 reads CASSLLASFESEQYF. In nucleotides, the CDR3 is TGTGCCAGCAGTTTATTGGCTAGCTTCGAATCCGAGCAGTACTTC.

The chain carries TRBV2 and TRBJ2-2, with 10 bases aligning to TRBD2. This CDR3 contains 18 residues. V lost 3 bases to trimming and J lost 0 bases; unmatched junction nucleotides: 7. Germline V gene data show CDR1 as SNHLY and CDR2 as FYNNEI. CDR3 amino acids: CASSDRLAGETNTGELFF. The CDR3 DNA is TGTGCCAGCAGTGACCGCCTAGCGGGAGAGACGAACACCGGGGAGCTGTTTTTT.